This TCR beta chain was sequenced during a study of T cell repertoires in cytomegalovirus infection. Study information: TCR beta signatures that were public indicated CMV infection and matching HLA type. Findings and limits, study-wide: It was HLA-C-restricted CMV-specific TCR beta clonotypes that dominated the response ex vivo. Summed frequency of shared TCR beta families picked out CMV carriers who also had the relevant HLA.

TCRdb recomputed calls from the reads with MiXCR, one row per CDR3 protein. The sample lists 290,000 or so distinct CDR3 sequences, around 9.6% seen once, with approximately 2.3% in the top ten. CDR1 is SQVTM, CDR2 ANQGSEA, per germline. The CDR3 has 14 residues. Trimming took 2 bases from V and 6 from J; bases not matched to a gene: 4. The sample holds a few counts of this clonotype. The target antigen is unknown. Sequencing was carried out using PBMCs. The clonotype originates from a human donor in good health (CMV status not recorded). Some clones in this sample may be carry-over from other donors' samples. V is TRBV29-1 and J is TRBJ2-1; 10 nucleotides match TRBD2. The CDR3 spells CSVESGGVGNEQFF. The CDR3 DNA reads TGCAGCGTTGAAAGCGGGGGGGTCGGCAATGAGCAGTTCTTC.